The clone carrying this T cell receptor (beta chain) was counted many times. Its antigen is undetermined. TCRdb ran MiXCR on the 5' RACE reads and lists one entry per CDR3 protein. The data show roughly 8,400 distinct CDR3 sequences, over 3.5% seen once. The trim removed 4 bases at V and 4 bases at J, leaving 3 bases unmatched. The CDR3 loop spans 14 amino acids. CDR1 is SGHTA, CDR2 FQGTGA, per germline. This entry belongs to a study of spatial heterogeneity in lung cancer. As for the study in general: Beta-chain sequences consistently outnumbered alpha-chain sequences in detection.

Indicated time point: sample taken at primary tumor resection. Donors were 55 to 75 untreated early-stage non-small cell lung cancer patients. The sequenced material consisted of unsorted whole RNA from tumor, nontumor lung or frozen PBMC. Notes on the study in general: Mutation counts in tumors were tracked by counts of expanded intratumoral alpha and beta TCRs. Ubiquitous and regional expanded TCR counts tracked ubiquitous and regional nonsynonymous mutations, respectively.

Material: lung tumor tissue, obtained at surgery. The TCR comes from a female donor with early-stage non-small cell lung cancer. The genes are TRBV7-3 and TRBJ2-4; 8 bases agree with TRBD1. This CDR3 reads CASSSDRDKNIQYF. The CDR3, as DNA: TGTGCCAGCAGCTCGGACAGGGATAAAAACATTCAGTACTTC.